This entry lists 5 T cell receptor beta chains sequenced from one sample in a study of blood T cells in healthy people across ages. A second PCR, run for about 7 to 11 cycles, used a sample-barcoded 5' primer plus a J-beta primer mix. MiXCR, applied by TCRdb to the 5' RACE reads, yields one record per CDR3 protein. Altogether about 1.8 million distinct CDR3 sequences are present, around 48% being singletons, with the ten largest covering around 2.1%. The specimen sequenced was blood. The receptors shown here come from a woman in her thirties or forties in good health.

The genes are TRBV6-2 or TRBV6-3 and TRBJ2-7; no clear D gene. Gene TRBJ2-5 matches the end of the DNA better, so the J call may be wrong. The CDR3 loop spans 13 amino acids. Germline CDR1 is MNHEY and CDR2 is SVGEGT. The CDR3 DNA reads TGTGCCAGCAGGACGAGTGGGATGGAGACCCAGTACTTC. It codes for CASRTSGMETQYF.

This clonotype has more than one count but fewer than ten. V and J are TRBV7-2 and TRBJ2-7, with 8 bases fitting TRBD2. Germline-derived CDR1 and CDR2 are SGHTA and FQGNSA. The CDR3 sequence is 17 residues long. V shed 1 base, J shed 1 base, and the junction held 9 bases outside the gene matches. The CDR3 is CASSLVSGLAGSYEQYF. The CDR3 DNA is TGTGCCAGCAGCTTAGTCAGCGGGCTAGCGGGTTCCTACGAGCAGTACTTC.

This clonotype has just one count. The rearrangement links TRBV10-3 to TRBJ2-4, with 8 positions matching TRBD2. The V segment lost 3 bases and the J segment 13 bases; nucleotides outside the gene matches: 20. The germline gives CDR1 ENHRY, CDR2 SYGVKD. CDR3 size: 17 residues. The CDR3 reads CAISDSPTGTSQEIQYF. Written as DNA, the CDR3 is TGTGCCATCAGTGATTCGCCTACCGGGACTAGTCAAGAGATCCAGTACTTC.

V gene TRBV9 combines with J gene TRBJ1-2, with D possibly matching TRBD1 (5 bases). The CDR3 has 14 amino acids. V lost 3 bases and J 1 base, leaving 10 bases between the germline ends. CDR1 is SGDLS and CDR2 is YYNGEE in the germline V gene. The CDR3 sequence is CASSDDSHNYGYTF. In nucleotides, the CDR3 is TGTGCCAGCAGCGATGACAGCCATAACTATGGCTACACCTTC.

The chain recombines TRBV5-6 with TRBJ2-7; D may be TRBD1 (5 bases). Germline CDR1 reads SGHDT; CDR2 reads YYEEEE. Trimming stripped 4 bases from V and 3 bases from J, with 14 bases between. The CDR3 contains 14 residues. The CDR3 sequence is CASSPGHFIYEQYF. The CDR3 coding sequence is TGTGCCAGCAGCCCCGGACATTTCATCTACGAGCAGTACTTC.